This entry features one TCR beta chain sequence. The CDR3 length is 13 residues. Unmatched junction bases numbered 1, after V lost 1 base and J lost 7 bases. The data stem from a study of control samples from healthy donors and cancer patients. TCRdb's copy holds only in-frame clones and misses some; the assay was immunoSEQ multiplex PCR. The sample consists of around 100,000 clones, more than 85% of them appearing once. The V gene is TRBV12-3 or TRBV12-4, the J gene TRBJ2-3; 8 bases align to TRBD2. Sequenced: blood. The source of this sequence is a woman between 45 and 65 years old in good health. CDR3 loop: CASSLVAGNTQYF. The CDR3 coding sequence is TGTGCCAGCAGTTTAGTAGCGGGAAATACGCAGTATTTT.